Sequencing of this TCR beta chain was carried out in a study of T cell clonality in common variable immunodeficiency. Broader study findings: Fewer deletions and N-nucleotide insertions were reportedly seen in common variable immunodeficiency TCR beta sequences. Authors noted CVID clonality's cause needs subpopulation repertoire sequencing. TCRbeta clonality was increased in CVID versus healthy controls.

The assay was immunoSEQ multiplex PCR, and TCRdb's table has in-frame clones only and misses some. There are roughly 30,000 clones in the sample, none observed a single time. The CDR3 length is 12 residues. Per the germline V gene, CDR1 is MNHEY and CDR2 is SVGEGT. Aged about 9 to 64 years, CVID subjects averaged approximately 36 years old. No CVID subject was ill or on immunomodulatory drugs when sampled. This clone has a handful of counts. As yet, its antigen is unknown. The DNA ends 3 residues before the CDR3 does, and the rest of the CDR3 is filled in from the germline J gene. The TCR sequence derives from a human donor with common variable immunodeficiency. Material for sequencing was peripheral blood mononuclear cells. The chain carries TRBV6-2 or TRBV6-3 and TRBJ1-1; 8 bases agree with TRBD1. This CDR3 is CASRDRDHDAFF. The covered CDR3 bases are TGTGCCAGCAGGGACAGGGACCATGAC.